These 24 T cell receptor beta chains share one sample of origin, sequenced in a study of vaccination effects on CD4 cells after COVID-19. This table comes from immunoSEQ multiplex PCR, and its TCRdb copy is limited to in-frame clones, with some not included. The repertoire holds more than 35,000 clones, with roughly two thirds as singletons. ViraFEST used viral peptide pools to expand antigen-specific CD4+ T cells before sequencing. Upon completion of more than 9 days in culture, CD4+ T cells were isolated. This individual contracted SARS-CoV-2 between March and December 2020, as verified by PCR. These receptors are not linked to any known antigen. Sequencing was performed on CD4+ T cells from PBMCs cultured with a peptide pool, taken before COVID-19 vaccination. Source of these receptors: a human donor who had a prior SARS-CoV-2 infection.

The gene calls are TRBV5-1 and TRBJ1-1; D gene unclear. The V and J ends lost 0 bases and 6 bases respectively, with 21 bases between them. Germline loops: CDR1 SGHRS, CDR2 YFSETQ. This CDR3 contains 17 residues. This CDR3 is CASSLAGGRDERAEAFF. The CDR3, as DNA: TGCGCCAGCAGCTTGGCAGGAGGAAGGGATGAACGTGCTGAAGCTTTCTTT.

The chain carries TRBV18 and TRBJ2-1; unclear D gene. Germline values: CDR1 KGHSH, CDR2 LQKENI. The CDR3 runs to 14 residues. V was cut by 4 bases and J by 0 bases, with 7 bases left in between. This CDR3 is CASSLSSSYNEQFF. The CDR3, as DNA: TGTGCCAGCTCACTTTCGTCCTCCTACAATGAGCAGTTCTTC.

The chain employs TRBV5-1 and TRBJ1-2; D gene ambiguous. The CDR3 has 13 amino acids. CDR1 SGHRS and CDR2 YFSETQ come from the germline V gene. The V gene lost 2 bases and the J gene lost 2 bases, with 7 bases spanning the gap. The CDR3 coding sequence is TGCGCCAGCAGCTTCCAGGCGAACTATGGCTACACCTTC. It is translated as CASSFQANYGYTF. The complete variable domain, with remaining parts taken from reference TRBV5-1 and TRBJ1-2, reads KAGVTQTPRYLIKTRGQQVTLSCSPISGHRSVSWYQQTPGQGLQFLFEYFSETQRNKGNFPGRFSGRQFSNSRSEMNVSTLELGDSALYLCASSFQANYGYTFGSGTRLTVV.

The V call is TRBV27, the J call TRBJ1-1, with D possibly TRBD1 on 5 matching bases. The CDR3 is 13 residues long. V was trimmed by 6 bases and J by 8 bases, leaving 16 bases between them. The V gene's germline CDR1 is MNHEY and CDR2 SMNVEV (reference sequence). CDR3 protein: CASSQRRDREAFF. CDR3 nucleotides: TGTGCCAGCAGCCAAAGGAGAGACAGAGAAGCTTTCTTT.

This clone was counted between two and nine times. The rearrangement links TRBV5-1 to TRBJ1-1, with a weak D call TRBD1 (5 bases). The V gene's germline CDR1 is SGHRS and CDR2 YFSETQ. The V end lost 0 bases, the J end lost 2 bases, and 26 bases lay between the germline ends. CDR3 length equals 20 residues. The CDR3 reads CASSLAASRTFRSPNTEAFF. The DNA for the CDR3 is TGCGCCAGCAGCTTGGCAGCGAGTAGGACATTCAGATCTCCTAACACTGAAGCTTTCTTT.

This clone has just one count. The chain employs TRBV15 and TRBJ2-2; unclear D gene. Germline CDR1 and CDR2: LNHNV and YYDKDF (reference sequence). V shed 1 base and J shed 3 bases, with 9 bases lying between them. This CDR3 is 15 amino acids long. CDR3 amino acids: CATSRALIDTGELFF. The CDR3 DNA reads TGTGCCACCAGCAGAGCTTTAATAGACACCGGGGAGCTGTTTTTT.

The chain has TRBV25-1 and TRBJ1-2; D ambiguous. The germline V gene encodes CDR1 MGHDK and CDR2 SYGVNS. The ends were cut back, 2 bases at V and 5 bases at J, with 3 bases in the middle. The CDR3 totals 11 residues. CDR3 sequence: CASSERYGYTF. As DNA, the CDR3 is TGTGCCAGCAGTGAACGTTATGGCTACACCTTC.

The V call is TRBV18, the J call TRBJ2-3; 7 bases agree with TRBD2. Per germline, CDR1 KGHSH and CDR2 LQKENI. The CDR3 is 16 residues long. Unmatched junction bases numbered 9, after V lost 4 bases and J lost 2 bases. The CDR3: CASSRNPLADTDTQYF. The CDR3 nucleotides read TGTGCCAGCTCACGTAACCCCCTAGCGGACACAGATACGCAGTATTTT.

This clone was detected once. This chain connects TRBV18 to TRBJ2-1; D is possibly TRBD1 (6 bases). V was shortened by 4 bases and J by 4 bases, with 17 bases between the two germline ends. Germline V lookup: CDR1 KGHSH, CDR2 LQKENI. The CDR3 spans 16 residues. The CDR3 is CASSLSPGTLYNEQFF. The CDR3 nucleotides read TGTGCCAGCTCACTTTCCCCCGGGACATTGTACAATGAGCAGTTCTTC. Full variable domain (remainder filled in from reference TRBV18 and TRBJ2-1): NAGVMQNPRHLVRRRGQEARLRCSPMKGHSHVYWYRQLPEEGLKFMVYLQKENIIDESGMPKERFSAEFPKEGPSILRIQQVVRGDSAAYFCASSLSPGTLYNEQFFGPGTRLTVL.

The chain couples TRBV3-1 (or the pseudogene TRBV3-2) to TRBJ2-1; TRBD2 matches at 10 bases. The junction had 8 bases not matched to a gene; V was cut back by 0 bases and J by 15 bases. CDR3 length: 14 residues. Per germline, CDR1 LGHDT and CDR2 YNNKEL (reference sequence). CDR3 bases: TGTGCCAGCAGCCAAGATGCTAGCGGGAGCCAGCGGTTCTTC. It codes for CASSQDASGSQRFF.

This clone has only a few counts. This chain links TRBV5-1 with TRBJ1-3, with TRBD1 as a possible D gene (6 bases). This CDR3 contains 14 residues. CDR1 is SGHRS, CDR2 YFSETQ, per germline. With 4 bases removed from V and 0 bases from J, the gap between germline ends came to 8 bases. CDR3 nucleotides: TGCGCCAGCAGCCAGGACAGCTCTGGAAACACCATATATTTT. Translated, it gives CASSQDSSGNTIYF.

The chain joins TRBV10-3 to TRBJ1-6, with TRBD1 as a possible D gene (6 bases). Germline assignment: CDR1 ENHRY and CDR2 SYGVKD. Trimming took off 10 bases at V and 4 bases at J, with 17 bases between the two ends. The CDR3 has 15 residues. In DNA form, the CDR3 reads TGTGCCACCTTACAGGGCAATGCGTATAATTCACCCCTCCACTTT. Translation gives CATLQGNAYNSPLHF.

The CDR3 protein is CASSQDEGVGGPSTDTQYF. DNA of the CDR3: TGCGCCAGCAGCCAAGATGAAGGGGTCGGGGGCCCTAGCACAGATACGCAGTATTTT. V gene TRBV4-3 combines with J gene TRBJ2-3; either TRBD1 or TRBD2 may fit D (6 bases each). The CDR3 length is 19 residues. The V and J ends lost 0 bases and 0 bases respectively, with 19 bases between them. The germline V gene encodes CDR1 LGHNA and CDR2 YSLEER.

The gene calls are TRBV7-2 and TRBJ1-5; D is uncertain. The V gene lost 3 bases and the J gene lost 7 bases, with 10 bases spanning the gap. The CDR3 is 13 amino acids. Germline V gives CDR1 SGHTA, CDR2 FQGNSA. CDR3 loop: CASSFIDGQPQHF. In nucleotides, the CDR3 is TGTGCCAGCAGCTTTATAGATGGACAGCCCCAGCATTTT.

The chain recombines TRBV9 with TRBJ2-1; perhaps D is TRBD1 or TRBD2 (6 bases each). This CDR3 has 16 residues. V was trimmed by 4 bases and J by 0 bases, leaving 14 bases between them. Germline V gene data show CDR1 as SGDLS and CDR2 as YYNGEE. CDR3: CASSTTGAISYNEQFF. CDR3 sequence (DNA): TGTGCCAGCAGCACGACGGGGGCGATCTCCTACAATGAGCAGTTCTTC. Drawing the rest from reference TRBV9 and TRBJ2-1, the complete variable domain is DSGVTQTPKHLITATGQRVTLRCSPRSGDLSVYWYQQSLDQGLQFLIQYYNGEERAKGNILERFSAQQFPDLHSELNLSSLELGDSALYFCASSTTGAISYNEQFFGPGTRLTVL.

V gene TRBV18 combines with J gene TRBJ1-1, with D perhaps TRBD1 (6 bases). The CDR3 totals 16 residues. Germline CDR1 KGHSH, CDR2 LQKENI. Trimming removed 0 bases at V and 0 bases at J, with 11 bases between. This CDR3 reads CASSPPGGPMNTEAFF. The CDR3 DNA is TGTGCCAGCTCACCACCGGGGGGCCCCATGAACACTGAAGCTTTCTTT.

V usage is TRBV11-2 and J usage is TRBJ2-5; D tentatively fits TRBD1 or TRBD2 (5 bases each). Germline lookup yields CDR1 SGHAT and CDR2 FQNNGV. The CDR3 runs 13 residues. Trimming left V 5 bases short and J 1 base short, with 8 bases between. CDR3 amino acids: CASSEGPQETQYF. The CDR3 DNA sequence: TGTGCCAGCAGCGAGGGACCCCAAGAGACCCAGTACTTC.

This sequence joins TRBV5-1 and TRBJ2-3; D possibly corresponds to TRBD2 (7 bases). The germline V gene has CDR1 SGHRS and CDR2 YFSETQ. V lost 4 bases and J lost 2, with 11 bases in between. This CDR3 is 14 amino acids long. The CDR3 coding sequence is TGCGCCAGCAGCACTGCGGGGGCCACAGATACGCAGTATTTT. Protein product: CASSTAGATDTQYF.

This clone came up once. The chain links TRBV2 to TRBJ2-7, with TRBD1 identical over 10 bases. The CDR3 runs to 13 residues. Germline CDR1 reads SNHLY; CDR2 reads FYNNEI. V lost 7 bases to trimming and J lost 3 bases; unmatched junction nucleotides: 3. This chain's CDR3 is CASKGQGSYEQYF. CDR3 DNA: TGTGCCAGCAAGGGACAGGGGAGCTACGAGCAGTACTTC.

The chain couples TRBV7-3 to TRBJ2-3; 7 bases line up with TRBD1. This CDR3 comprises 14 residues. Germline loops: CDR1 SGHTA, CDR2 FQGTGA. The J segment lost 4 bases and the V segment lost 2 bases, leaving 3 bases of the junction unmatched. CDR3 sequence (DNA): TGTGCCAGCAGCTTAGGCCAGGGGGCAGATACGCAGTATTTT. Its translation: CASSLGQGADTQYF. The complete variable domain, with remaining parts taken from reference TRBV7-3 and TRBJ2-3, reads GAGVSQTPSNKVTEKGKYVELRCDPISGHTALYWYRQSLGQGPEFLIYFQGTGAADDSGLPNDRFFAVRPEGSVSTLKIQRTERGDSAVYLCASSLGQGADTQYFGPGTRLTVL.

The chain combines TRBV7-8 with TRBJ1-2; weak D call: TRBD1 (6 bases). Germline V CDR1 and CDR2: SGHVS, FQNEAQ. There are 15 residues in the CDR3. V lost 1 base to trimming and J lost 4 bases, with 13 bases between them. CDR3 in amino acids: CASSLGGHSFYGYTF. CDR3 DNA sequence: TGTGCCAGCAGCTTAGGGGGACATTCCTTCTATGGCTACACCTTC. The whole variable domain, filled in from reference TRBV7-8 and TRBJ1-2, reads GAGVSQSPRYKVAKRGQDVALRCDPISGHVSLFWYQQALGQGPEFLTYFQNEAQLDKSGLPSDRFFAERPEGSVSTLKIQRTQQEDSAVYLCASSLGGHSFYGYTFGSGTRLTVV.

The chain has TRBV7-2 and TRBJ2-2, with D unresolved. Germline V gene sequence: CDR1 SGHTA, CDR2 FQGNSA. V lost 1 base to trimming and J lost 9 bases, with 9 bases between them. This CDR3 comprises 13 residues. CDR3 in amino acids: CASSLVKFRELFF. CDR3 nucleotides: TGTGCCAGCAGCTTAGTGAAGTTCAGGGAGCTGTTTTTT.

This clone turned up a few times. The gene calls are TRBV9 and TRBJ1-2; 9 bases line up with TRBD1. Per germline, CDR1 SGDLS and CDR2 YYNGEE. The CDR3 spans 15 residues. Trimming at V came to 2 bases and at J to 4 bases, leaving 6 bases not matched to a gene. The CDR3 loop reads CASSVGQGRGYGYTF. CDR3 DNA: TGTGCCAGCAGCGTGGGACAGGGACGAGGCTATGGCTACACCTTC.

In this sample, this clone turned up a few times. CDR3 bases: TGTGCCAGCAGCTCACGACTAGCTTTCCATGAGCAGTTCTTC. Encoded protein: CASSSRLAFHEQFF. J is TRBJ2-1 and V is TRBV7-9, with 7 bases aligning to TRBD2. With V trimmed by 4 bases and J by 8 bases, 8 bases remained unmatched. This CDR3 has 14 residues. CDR1 is SEHNR, CDR2 FQNEAQ, per germline (reference sequence).